This T cell receptor beta chain emerged from a study of blood T cell repertoires in COVID-19. Study context: Some COVID-19 samples were acute and others convalescent; all came from the United States, Italy and Spain. Nucleic acid was either cDNA or gDNA, and it came from T cells, B-cell-depleted T cells, or PBMCs.

Original analysis: Amplification with reference gene primers provided the estimates of nucleated cell counts. TCRdb keeps only in-frame clones here, not all; method: immunoSEQ multiplex PCR. The DNA gave D and trimming, while V, J and clone size come from that table. The table includes about 150,000 clones, approximately 84% detected once. The material sequenced was peripheral blood. This TCR was sampled from a human donor with acute or convalescent COVID-19. The donor label of this sample is uncertain.

CDR3 coding DNA: TGTGCCAGCAGCCAGGGACAGGGGCAGACGGCCCAGCATTTT. Translation gives CASSQGQGQTAQHF. The rearrangement links TRBV6-5 to TRBJ1-5, with 10 bases fitting TRBD1. The germline gives CDR1 MNHEY, CDR2 SVGAGI. V was pared by 6 bases and J by 11 bases, with 10 bases of the junction left unmatched. This CDR3 has 14 residues.